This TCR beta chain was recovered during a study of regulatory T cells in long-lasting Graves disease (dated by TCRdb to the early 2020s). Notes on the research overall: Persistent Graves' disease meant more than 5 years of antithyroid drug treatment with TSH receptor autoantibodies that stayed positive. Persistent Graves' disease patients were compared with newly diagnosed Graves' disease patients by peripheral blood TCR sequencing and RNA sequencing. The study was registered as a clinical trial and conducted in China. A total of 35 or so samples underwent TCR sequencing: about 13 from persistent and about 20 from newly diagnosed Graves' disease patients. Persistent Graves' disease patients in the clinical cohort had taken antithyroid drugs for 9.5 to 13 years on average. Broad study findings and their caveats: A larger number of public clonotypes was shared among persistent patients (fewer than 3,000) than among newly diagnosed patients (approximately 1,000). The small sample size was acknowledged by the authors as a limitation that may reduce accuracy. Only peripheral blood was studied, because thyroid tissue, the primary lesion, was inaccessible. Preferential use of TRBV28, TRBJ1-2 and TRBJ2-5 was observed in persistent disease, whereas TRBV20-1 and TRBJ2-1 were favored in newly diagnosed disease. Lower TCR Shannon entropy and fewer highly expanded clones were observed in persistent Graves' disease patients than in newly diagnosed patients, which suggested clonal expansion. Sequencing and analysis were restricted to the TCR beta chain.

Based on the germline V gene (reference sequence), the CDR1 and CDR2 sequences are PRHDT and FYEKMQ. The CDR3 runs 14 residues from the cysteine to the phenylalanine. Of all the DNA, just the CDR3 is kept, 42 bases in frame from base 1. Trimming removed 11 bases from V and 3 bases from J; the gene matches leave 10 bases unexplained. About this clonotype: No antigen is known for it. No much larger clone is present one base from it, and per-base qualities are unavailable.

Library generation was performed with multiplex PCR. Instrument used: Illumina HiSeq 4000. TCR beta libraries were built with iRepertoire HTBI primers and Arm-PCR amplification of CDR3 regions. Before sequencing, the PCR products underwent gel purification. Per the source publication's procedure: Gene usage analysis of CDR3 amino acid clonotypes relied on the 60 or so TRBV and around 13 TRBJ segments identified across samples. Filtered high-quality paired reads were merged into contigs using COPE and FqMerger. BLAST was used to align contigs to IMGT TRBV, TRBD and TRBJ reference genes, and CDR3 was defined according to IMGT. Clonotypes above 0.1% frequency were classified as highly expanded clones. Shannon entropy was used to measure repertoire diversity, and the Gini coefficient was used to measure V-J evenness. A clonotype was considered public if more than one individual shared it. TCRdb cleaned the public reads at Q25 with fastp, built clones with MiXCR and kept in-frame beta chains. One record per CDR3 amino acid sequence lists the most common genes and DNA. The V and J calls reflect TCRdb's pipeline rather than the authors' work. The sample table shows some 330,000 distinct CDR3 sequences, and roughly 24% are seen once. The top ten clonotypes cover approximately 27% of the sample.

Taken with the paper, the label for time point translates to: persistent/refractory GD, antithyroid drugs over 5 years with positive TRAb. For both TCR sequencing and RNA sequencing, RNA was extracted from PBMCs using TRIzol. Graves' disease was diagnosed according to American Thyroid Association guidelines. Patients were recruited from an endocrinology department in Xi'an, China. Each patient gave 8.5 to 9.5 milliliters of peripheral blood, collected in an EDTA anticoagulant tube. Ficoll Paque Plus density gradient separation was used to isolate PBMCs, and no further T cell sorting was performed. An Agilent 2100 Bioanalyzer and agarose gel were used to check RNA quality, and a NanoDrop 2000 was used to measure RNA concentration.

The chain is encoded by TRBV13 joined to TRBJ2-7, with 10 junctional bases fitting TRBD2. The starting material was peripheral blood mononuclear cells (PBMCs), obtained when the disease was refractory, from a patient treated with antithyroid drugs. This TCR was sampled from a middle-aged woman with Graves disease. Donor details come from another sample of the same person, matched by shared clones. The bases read TGTGCCTCAGGTATCCGGACTAGCGGCTACGAGCAGTACTTC. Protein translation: CASGIRTSGYEQYF.